Each of the 25 T cell receptor beta chains below was sequenced from the same sample in a study of blood T cell repertoires in COVID-19. The method was immunoSEQ multiplex PCR; TCRdb's version includes in-frame clones alone and lacks a portion of them. The sample lists around 250,000 clones; 89% were seen once. Sequencing was done on a sample of peripheral blood. These receptor sequences come from a woman aged 40-49 years who had recovered from COVID-19.

This chain uses TRBV24-1 with TRBJ2-1, with TRBD2 matching 8 bases. Germline-derived CDR1 and CDR2 are KGHDR and SFDVKD. The CDR3 extends over 16 amino acids. The V segment lost 2 bases and the J segment 5 bases; nucleotides outside the gene matches: 7. The CDR3 protein is CATSDSSGSTHNEQFF. DNA for the CDR3: TGTGCCACCAGTGATTCCAGCGGGAGTACCCACAATGAGCAGTTCTTC.

The J gene is TRBJ1-1, the V gene TRBV5-5, with D possibly TRBD1 on 5 matching bases. V lost 4 bases, J lost 3 bases, and 13 bases lay in between. This CDR3 is 14 amino acids long. The germline gives CDR1 SGHKS, CDR2 YYEKEE (reference sequence). The DNA of the CDR3 is TGTGCCAGCAGCCCGCGCGCGGGGGACACTGAAGCTTTCTTT. This translates into CASSPRAGDTEAFF.

This chain connects TRBV7-2 to TRBJ1-2; the D is unclear. V was trimmed by 1 base and J by 4 bases, leaving 13 bases between them. This CDR3 region has 15 residues. Germline V CDR1 and CDR2: SGHTA, FQGNSA. The CDR3 protein is CASSLDHTAPYGYTF. CDR3 bases: TGTGCCAGCAGCTTAGATCATACAGCTCCCTATGGCTACACCTTC.

This clone was seen just once. The chain links TRBV6-5 to TRBJ1-4, with 7 nucleotides matching TRBD1. The CDR3 sequence is 16 residues long. Germline assignment: CDR1 MNHEY and CDR2 SVGAGI. V lost 0 bases, J lost 6 bases, and 7 bases stayed unmatched. The CDR3 DNA reads TGTGCCAGCAGTTACTCAACAGGGGCGACTTATGAAAAACTGTTTTTT. Its protein is CASSYSTGATYEKLFF.

The chain links TRBV27 to TRBJ1-2; no reliable D call. Germline CDR1 and CDR2: MNHEY and SMNVEV (reference sequence). This CDR3 comprises 13 residues. V lost 5 bases and J lost 5, with 12 bases in between. In nucleotides, the CDR3 is TGTGCCAGCAGTCGGGCGGGAGGGTATGGCTACACCTTC. As protein: CASSRAGGYGYTF.

The CDR3 sequence: CASSQDAAGGKEKLFF. Here the CDR3 DNA reads TGCGCCAGCAGCCAAGATGCGGCAGGCGGGAAAGAAAAACTGTTTTTT. The J gene is TRBJ1-4, the V gene TRBV4-3; D remains ambiguous. V lost 0 bases and J 8 bases, leaving 16 bases between the germline ends. The CDR3 runs to 16 residues. CDR1 is LGHNA and CDR2 is YSLEER in the germline V gene.

The chain has TRBV7-9 and TRBJ2-3, with 10 bases lining up with TRBD2. Losses at the gene ends were 5 bases for V and 3 bases for J; bases not matched to a gene: 14. The CDR3 has 18 residues. Germline V gene data show CDR1 as SEHNR and CDR2 as FQNEAQ (reference sequence). As DNA, the CDR3 is TGTGCCAGCAGCCCGCCACCCTTAGCGGGAGGAAGGACAGATACGCAGTATTTT. Its translation is CASSPPPLAGGRTDTQYF.

The rearrangement uses TRBV3-1 (or the pseudogene TRBV3-2) and TRBJ1-3; TRBD1 matches at 10 bases. Trimming removed 4 bases from V and 2 bases from J; junction bases left unmatched: 2. The CDR3 spans 15 residues. Germline V gene data show CDR1 as LGHDT and CDR2 as YNNKEL (reference sequence). The CDR3 coding sequence is TGTGCCAGCAGCCGGGGGACAGGGGCTGGAAACACCATATATTTT. It encodes CASSRGTGAGNTIYF.

This clone was counted a single time. CDR3 sequence reads: CASSVSGDTGELFF. The DNA for the CDR3 is TGTGCCAGCAGTGTATCAGGGGACACCGGGGAGCTGTTTTTT. The chain carries TRBV28 and TRBJ2-2; TRBD1 is a possible D gene (6 bases). Trimming cost V 5 bases and J 3 bases, with 10 bases left between them. The V gene's germline CDR1 is MDHEN and CDR2 SYDVKM. This CDR3 is built from 14 residues.

V is TRBV5-4 and J is TRBJ1-2; TRBD1 matches at 8 bases. CDR3 length: 14 residues. From germline, CDR1 is SGHNT and CDR2 YYREEE (reference sequence). The ends lost 5 bases at V and 4 bases at J; junction bases unmatched: 7. In DNA form, the CDR3 reads TGTGCCAGCAGACAAGGACAGGGTGGCTATGGCTACACCTTC. This sequence encodes CASRQGQGGYGYTF.

CDR3 coding DNA: TGTGCCAGCAGCGGAGATGGGGGGGATAATTCACCCCTCCACTTT. Its translation is CASSGDGGDNSPLHF. The V call is TRBV7-9, the J call TRBJ1-6; D might be TRBD1 (5 bases). Trimming removed 5 bases from V and 5 bases from J, with 13 bases in between. Germline V gene sequence: CDR1 SEHNR, CDR2 FQNEAQ (reference sequence). This CDR3 is built from 15 residues.

The chain is built from TRBV19 and TRBJ1-2, with a tentative D call TRBD1 (6 bases). This CDR3 comprises 13 residues. Germline loops: CDR1 LNHDA, CDR2 SQIVND (reference sequence). Trimming took 4 bases from V and 2 from J, leaving 8 bases between them. CDR3 residues: CASSRGQNYGYTF. CDR3 DNA: TGTGCCAGTAGTAGGGGACAAAACTATGGCTACACCTTC.

The chain recombines TRBV3-1 (or the pseudogene TRBV3-2) with TRBJ2-3; D remains unclear. The V gene's germline CDR1 is LGHDT and CDR2 YNNKEL (reference sequence). V dropped 8 bases and J dropped 2 bases, with 11 bases sitting between them. CDR3 length: 13 residues. In DNA, the CDR3 is TGTGCCAGCTCGCGGAGCGACACAGATACGCAGTATTTT. Residues: CASSRSDTDTQYF.

The chain employs TRBV7-9 and TRBJ2-5; 8 positions agree with TRBD2. The CDR3 is 16 residues long. Germline V lookup: CDR1 SEHNR, CDR2 FQNEAQ (reference sequence). V lost 3 bases, J lost 2 bases, and 8 bases stayed unmatched. CDR3: CASSFPGLALQETQYF. Here the CDR3 DNA reads TGTGCCAGCAGCTTCCCCGGACTAGCTTTGCAAGAGACCCAGTACTTC.

The chain employs TRBV7-9 and TRBJ1-1; no clear D gene. This CDR3 spans 15 amino acids. Germline CDR1 SEHNR, CDR2 FQNEAQ (reference sequence). The V gene lost 1 base and the J gene lost 6 bases, with 15 bases spanning the gap. CDR3 residues: CASSLGALRAAEAFF. CDR3 DNA: TGTGCCAGCAGCTTAGGGGCACTTAGAGCCGCTGAAGCTTTCTTT. Drawing the rest from reference TRBV7-9 and TRBJ1-1, the complete variable domain is DTGVSQNPRHKITKRGQNVTFRCDPISEHNRLYWYRQTLGQGPEFLTYFQNEAQLEKSRLLSDRFSAERPKGSFSTLEIQRTEQGDSAMYLCASSLGALRAAEAFFGQGTRLTVV.

The J gene is TRBJ2-1, the V gene TRBV11-2; maybe TRBD1 (6 bases). CDR1 and CDR2 from the germline V gene are SGHAT and FQNNGV. The CDR3 has 15 residues. V dropped 0 bases and J dropped 2 bases, with 8 bases sitting between them. The CDR3 region is CASSLDGTPYNEQFF. CDR3 DNA: TGTGCCAGCAGCTTAGATGGGACACCCTACAATGAGCAGTTCTTC.

The gene calls are TRBV25-1 and TRBJ2-1; 10 bases map to TRBD1. From germline, CDR1 is MGHDK and CDR2 SYGVNS. Losses at the gene ends were 10 bases for V and 4 bases for J; bases not matched to a gene: 7. The CDR3 loop spans 14 amino acids. CDR3 sequence reads: CATRRQGAYNEQFF. CDR3 in DNA: TGTGCCACCAGACGACAGGGGGCATACAATGAGCAGTTCTTC.

This clone occurred once. The DNA for the CDR3 is TGTGCCAGCAGCTACGGACCCACTAGGTTGAAGGTTGAGCAGTTCTTC. It is translated as CASSYGPTRLKVEQFF. The rearrangement links TRBV11-2 to TRBJ2-1; TRBD2 might be the D (5 bases). The CDR3 has 16 residues. V was pared by 4 bases and J by 9 bases, with 22 bases between. Germline V lookup: CDR1 SGHAT, CDR2 FQNNGV.

On this clone: One junction end disagrees with the germline gene, perhaps due to a read error. This chain joins TRBV19 and TRBJ2-3; TRBD2 aligns across 11 bases. The CDR3 runs 15 residues. Per germline, CDR1 LNHDA and CDR2 SQIVND (reference sequence). The CDR3 reads CASRIAGGPTDTQYF. The CDR3 DNA sequence: TGTGCCAGTAGAATAGCGGGAGGGCCCACAGATACGCAGTATTTT.

Only one count was recorded for this clone. This chain links TRBV5-8 with TRBJ2-2, with D possibly being TRBD2 (5 bases). Germline V CDR1 and CDR2: SGHTS, YDEGEE. This CDR3 has 14 amino acids. Deletions cut 1 base from V and 5 bases from J, with 9 bases between. The CDR3 reads CASSLLGRTGELFF. In DNA, the CDR3 is TGTGCCAGCAGCTTGTTGGGGAGAACCGGGGAGCTGTTTTTT.

This clone was counted a single time. V usage is TRBV12-5 and J usage is TRBJ2-1, with D hard to call. CDR1 LGHNT and CDR2 FRNRAP come from the germline V gene. The CDR3 totals 14 residues. Trimming cost V 0 bases and J 10 bases, with 13 bases left between them. CDR3 sequence reads: CASGLVPPPREQFF. DNA of the CDR3: TGTGCTAGTGGTTTGGTACCCCCCCCACGGGAGCAGTTCTTC.

The gene calls are TRBV4-3 and TRBJ2-4; 12 positions agree with TRBD2. CDR3 size: 15 residues. V trimming: 4 bases; J trimming: 8 bases; junction bases outside the gene matches: 6. Germline CDR1 is LGHNA and CDR2 is YSLEER. The CDR3 loop is CASSRLAGGGDIQYF. The CDR3 DNA is TGCGCCAGCAGCCGCCTAGCGGGAGGGGGGGACATTCAGTACTTC.

The chain combines TRBV1 with TRBJ1-1. TRBV1 is a documented pseudogene. The CDR3 has 22 amino acids. This chain's CDR3 is CTSSPKQSSPSGGLLPGAEAFF. The CDR3 DNA follows: TGCACCAGCAGTCCGAAACAGTCCTCCCCGTCGGGGGGATTACTGCCGGGGGCTGAAGCTTTCTTT.

The V gene is TRBV6-5, the J gene TRBJ1-5; 7 nucleotides line up with TRBD1. The CDR3 has 15 amino acids. Trimming took 6 bases from V and 3 from J; bases not matched to a gene: 8. Looked up from germline, CDR1 is MNHEY and CDR2 is SVGAGI. CDR3 DNA sequence: TGTGCCAGCAGCACCTTGGACAGGAACAATCAGCCCCAGCATTTT. Encoded protein: CASSTLDRNNQPQHF.

The chain employs TRBV7-6 and TRBJ2-1, with no clear D. The CDR3 spans 13 residues. Germline values: CDR1 SGHVS, CDR2 FNYEAQ. Between the trimmed V and J ends, which lost 5 bases and 1 base, there was a span of 6 bases. CDR3 in amino acids: CASSHRSYNEQFF. CDR3 nucleotide sequence: TGTGCCAGCAGCCACCGGTCCTACAATGAGCAGTTCTTC. The full variable domain, with the rest looked up from reference TRBV7-6 and TRBJ2-1, is GAGVSQSPRYKVTKRGQDVALRCDPISGHVSLYWYRQALGQGPEFLTYFNYEAQQDKSGLPNDRFSAERPEGSISTLTIQRTEQRDSAMYRCASSHRSYNEQFFGPGTRLTVL.